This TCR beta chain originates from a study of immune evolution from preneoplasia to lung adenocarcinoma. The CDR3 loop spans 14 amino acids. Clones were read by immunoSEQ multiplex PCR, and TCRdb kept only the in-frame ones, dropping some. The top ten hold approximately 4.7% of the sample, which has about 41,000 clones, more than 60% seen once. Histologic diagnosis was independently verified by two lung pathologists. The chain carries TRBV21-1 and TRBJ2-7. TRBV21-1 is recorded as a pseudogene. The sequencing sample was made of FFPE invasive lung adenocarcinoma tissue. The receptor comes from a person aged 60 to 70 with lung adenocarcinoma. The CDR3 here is CASSKGEFSYEQYF. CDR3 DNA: TGTGCCAGCAGCAAAGGGGAATTCTCCTACGAGCAGTACTTC.